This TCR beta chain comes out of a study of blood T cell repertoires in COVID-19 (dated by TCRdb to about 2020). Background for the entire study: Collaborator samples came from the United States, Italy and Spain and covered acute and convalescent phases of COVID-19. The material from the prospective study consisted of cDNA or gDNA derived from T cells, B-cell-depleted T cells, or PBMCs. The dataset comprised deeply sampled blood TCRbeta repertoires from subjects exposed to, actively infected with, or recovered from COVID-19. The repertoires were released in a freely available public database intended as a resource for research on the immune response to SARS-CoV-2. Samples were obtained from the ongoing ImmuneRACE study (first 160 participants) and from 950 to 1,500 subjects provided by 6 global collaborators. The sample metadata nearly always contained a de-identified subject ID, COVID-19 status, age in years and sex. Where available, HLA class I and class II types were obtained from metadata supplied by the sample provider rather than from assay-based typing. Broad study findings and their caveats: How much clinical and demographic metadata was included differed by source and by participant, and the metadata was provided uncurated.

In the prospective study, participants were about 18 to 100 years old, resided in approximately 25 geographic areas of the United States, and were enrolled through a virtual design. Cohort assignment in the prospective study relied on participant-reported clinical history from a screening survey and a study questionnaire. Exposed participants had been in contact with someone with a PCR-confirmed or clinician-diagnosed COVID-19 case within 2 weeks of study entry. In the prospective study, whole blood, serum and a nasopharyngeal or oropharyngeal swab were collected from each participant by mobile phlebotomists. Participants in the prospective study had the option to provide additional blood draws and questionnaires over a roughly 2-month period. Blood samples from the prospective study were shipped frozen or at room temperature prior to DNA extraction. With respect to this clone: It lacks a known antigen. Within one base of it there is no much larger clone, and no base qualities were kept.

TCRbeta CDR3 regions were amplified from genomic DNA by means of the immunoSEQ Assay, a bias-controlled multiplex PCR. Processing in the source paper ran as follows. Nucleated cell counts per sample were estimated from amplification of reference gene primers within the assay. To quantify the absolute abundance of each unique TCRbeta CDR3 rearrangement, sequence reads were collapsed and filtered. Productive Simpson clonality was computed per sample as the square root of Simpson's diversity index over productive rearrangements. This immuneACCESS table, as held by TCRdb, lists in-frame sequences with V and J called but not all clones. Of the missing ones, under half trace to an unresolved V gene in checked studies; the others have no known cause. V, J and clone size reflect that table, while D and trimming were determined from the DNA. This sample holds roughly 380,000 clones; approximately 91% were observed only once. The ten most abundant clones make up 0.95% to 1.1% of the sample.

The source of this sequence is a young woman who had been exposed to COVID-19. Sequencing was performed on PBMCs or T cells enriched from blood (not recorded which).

The CDR3 protein sequence reads: CASRRDRVDYEQYF. The sequenced DNA: TGTGCCAGCAGGAGGGACAGGGTTGACTACGAGCAGTACTTC. The V gene is TRBV7-9 and the J gene is TRBJ2-7, with TRBD1 matching 9 junction bases. In the germline V gene (reference sequence), CDR1 corresponds to SEHNR and CDR2 to FQNEAQ. V loses 6 bases at its end and J loses 3 bases; junction bases beyond the gene matches: 6. Inclusive of the bounding cysteine and phenylalanine, the CDR3 is 14 residues long. Only the CDR3 DNA stays, 42 bases, in frame from base 1.